These 15 T cell receptor beta chains were sequenced from one sample in a study of T-cell memory formation after mild COVID-19. In TCRdb, the 5' RACE reads were re-called with MiXCR into one record per CDR3 protein. Of about 470,000 distinct CDR3 sequences listed, roughly 20% were seen once; the top ten hold approximately 13%. Sequencing was carried out using PBMCs or a T cell subset sorted from them (not recorded which). These receptors were obtained from an adult woman who had mild COVID-19 (a few samples of this study predate the infection). Cell type and time point are not known.

The chain couples TRBV5-1 to TRBJ2-2; D is possibly TRBD2 (5 bases). Deletions cut 4 bases from V and 2 bases from J, with 21 bases between. The CDR3 sequence is 18 residues long. Germline assignment: CDR1 SGHRS and CDR2 YFSETQ. Written as DNA, the CDR3 is TGCGCCAGCAGCCCGGCGCTATGGGGAGCAGCAAACACCGGGGAGCTGTTTTTT. Protein: CASSPALWGAANTGELFF.

This clonotype has just a few counts. This rearrangement joins TRBV5-5 to TRBJ2-1, with 8 bases lining up with TRBD1. J lost 10 bases, V lost 1 base, and 10 bases had no gene match. This CDR3 has 15 residues. CDR1 SGHKS and CDR2 YYEKEE come from the germline V gene (reference sequence). CDR3 sequence reads: CASSLSLSGGGEQFF. DNA of the CDR3: TGTGCCAGCAGCTTGTCGTTGTCAGGGGGCGGAGAGCAGTTCTTC.

This clonotype was seen more than once but under ten times. The chain has TRBV19 and TRBJ2-5; perhaps TRBD2 as D (5 bases). The CDR3 is 15 residues long. CDR1 is LNHDA, CDR2 SQIVND, per germline (reference sequence). The V end lost 6 bases, the J end lost 7 bases, and 21 bases lay between the germline ends. The CDR3 protein is CASSPPAGVEGTQYF. The DNA for the CDR3 is TGTGCCAGTAGCCCTCCCGCCGGCGTTGAGGGGACCCAGTACTTC.

Here the CDR3 DNA reads TGTGCCAGCAGCGCTAAGGACACCTTC. Amino acid sequence: CASSAKDTF. This chain uses TRBV2 with TRBJ1-2; D is ambiguous. V was clipped by 6 bases and J by 12 bases, with 8 bases between them. This CDR3 is built from 9 residues. Germline V gene lookup returns CDR1 SNHLY and CDR2 FYNNEI.

The J gene is TRBJ2-5, the V gene TRBV11-3, with a tentative D call TRBD2 (5 bases). CDR3 length: 16 amino acids. The ends were cut back, 1 base at V and 2 bases at J, with 14 bases in the middle. The germline gives CDR1 SGHNT, CDR2 YENEEA. The CDR3: CASSLGYGAAQETQYF. DNA for the CDR3: TGTGCCAGCAGCTTAGGTTACGGAGCGGCGCAAGAGACCCAGTACTTC.

The rearrangement links TRBV24-1 to TRBJ2-1; perhaps TRBD2 as D (5 bases). Germline values: CDR1 KGHDR, CDR2 SFDVKD. This CDR3 has 12 residues. The V and J ends lost 9 bases and 8 bases respectively, with 13 bases between them. The CDR3 reads CATDMREHEQFF. The CDR3 nucleotides read TGTGCCACCGATATGAGGGAACATGAGCAGTTCTTC.

Ten or more counts support this clonotype. The chain carries TRBV7-3 and TRBJ2-5, with TRBD1 matching 9 bases. Germline values: CDR1 SGHTA, CDR2 FQGTGA. This CDR3 comprises 14 residues. Trimming cost V 5 bases and J 4 bases; bases outside gene matches: 5. CDR3 protein: CASSRTGVGETQYF. The CDR3 bases are TGTGCCAGCAGCAGGACAGGGGTAGGAGAGACCCAGTACTTC.

This clonotype has only a few counts. CDR3 region: CASSSDPSGGSYNEQFF. The DNA of the CDR3 is TGCGCCAGCAGCTCCGACCCTAGCGGGGGATCCTACAATGAGCAGTTCTTC. This chain uses TRBV5-1 with TRBJ2-1; 10 bases fit TRBD2. CDR3 length: 17 amino acids. In germline, CDR1 is SGHRS, CDR2 YFSETQ. After removal of 3 bases from V and 1 base from J, the junction contained 7 bases not matched to a gene.

The rearrangement joins TRBV27 to TRBJ1-1; TRBD1 might be the D (5 bases). This CDR3 comprises 15 residues. CDR1 and CDR2 (germline): MNHEY, SMNVEV (reference sequence). The V end was cut by 5 bases, the J end by 1 base, with 14 bases between. CDR3 region: CASSPRQKRNTEAFF. Here the CDR3 DNA reads TGTGCCAGCAGTCCGCGACAGAAGAGGAACACTGAAGCTTTCTTT.

This clonotype was detected only a few times. J is TRBJ2-5 and V is TRBV20-1, with 13 bases identical to TRBD2. Germline CDR1 DFQATT, CDR2 SNEGSKA (reference sequence). V lost 6 bases, J lost 4 bases, and 8 bases stayed unmatched. The CDR3 is 15 residues long. CDR3 DNA: TGCAGTGCCCCAACTAGCGGGAGGGCCCGAGAGACCCAGTACTTC. Encoded protein: CSAPTSGRARETQYF.

V and J are TRBV12-3 or TRBV12-4 and TRBJ1-5; 7 positions agree with TRBD1. This CDR3 comprises 15 residues. J was trimmed by 4 bases and V by 6 bases; bases with no gene match: 9. CDR3 amino acids: CASREQGPVNQPQHF. The DNA of the CDR3 is TGTGCCAGCAGAGAACAGGGGCCTGTAAATCAGCCCCAGCATTTT.

This clonotype was counted only a few times. The rearrangement links TRBV7-7 to TRBJ2-1; D uncertain. CDR3 length: 14 residues. Germline V CDR1 and CDR2: SSHAT, FNYEAQ (reference sequence). Trimming took off 1 base at V and 8 bases at J, with 12 bases between the two ends. The CDR3 DNA reads as TGTGCCAGCAGCTTAGGAACTGGGATCGATGAGCAGTTCTTC. Translating gives CASSLGTGIDEQFF.

The chain carries TRBV5-1 and TRBJ2-1, with TRBD1 as a possible D gene (7 bases). The germline CDR1 and CDR2 sequences are SGHRS and YFSETQ. The CDR3 extends over 14 amino acids. Trimming cost V 0 bases and J 8 bases, with 12 bases left between them. The CDR3 DNA sequence: TGCGCCAGCAGCTTGGGACAGGGACTCGATGAGCAGTTCTTC. This sequence encodes CASSLGQGLDEQFF.

This rearrangement joins TRBV6-2 or TRBV6-3 to TRBJ2-7; 8 bases match TRBD1. Trimming at V came to 6 bases and at J to 2 bases, leaving 3 bases not matched to a gene. The CDR3 length is 13 residues. Germline-derived CDR1 and CDR2 are MNHEY and SVGEGT. The CDR3 spells CASRQGATYEQYF. The CDR3 DNA sequence: TGTGCCAGCAGGCAGGGGGCCACCTACGAGCAGTACTTC.

This chain connects TRBV7-2 to TRBJ2-2, with a possible D match to TRBD1 (6 bases). Per germline, CDR1 SGHTA and CDR2 FQGNSA. Trimming took 7 bases from V and 8 from J, leaving 17 bases between them. This CDR3 comprises 14 residues. The CDR3 loop is CASTYGTSRGELFF. DNA for the CDR3: TGTGCCAGCACCTATGGGACATCGAGGGGGGAGCTGTTTTTT.